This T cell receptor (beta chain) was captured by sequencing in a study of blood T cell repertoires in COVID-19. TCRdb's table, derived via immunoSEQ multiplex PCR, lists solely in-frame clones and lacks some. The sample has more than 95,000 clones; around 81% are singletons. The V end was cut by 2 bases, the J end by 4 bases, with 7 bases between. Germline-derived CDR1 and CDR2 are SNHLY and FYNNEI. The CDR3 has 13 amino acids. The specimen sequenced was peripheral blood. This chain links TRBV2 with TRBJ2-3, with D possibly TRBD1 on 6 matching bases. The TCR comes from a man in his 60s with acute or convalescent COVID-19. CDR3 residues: CASSENRADTQYF. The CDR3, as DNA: TGTGCCAGCAGTGAAAACAGGGCAGATACGCAGTATTTT.